This passage covers 28 T cell receptor beta chains from one sample sequenced in a study of blood T cell repertoires in COVID-19. TCRdb keeps only in-frame clones here, not all; method: immunoSEQ multiplex PCR. The sample shows about 440,000 clones, 90% of them seen only once. The sequencing input was PBMCs or T cells enriched from blood (not recorded which). The receptors were gathered from a man aged 18-30 years who had recovered from COVID-19.

The genes are TRBV24-1 and TRBJ1-1; TRBD1 is a possible D gene (6 bases). This CDR3 comprises 10 residues. Germline V gene sequence: CDR1 KGHDR, CDR2 SFDVKD. This CDR3 is CEGGGTEAFF. CDR3 nucleotide sequence: TGTGAGGGAGGGGGCACTGAAGCTTTCTTT.

The chain joins TRBV29-1 to TRBJ1-2, with D possibly matching TRBD1 (5 bases). V lost 4 bases to trimming and J lost 3 bases, with 12 bases between them. Germline V lookup: CDR1 SQVTM, CDR2 ANQGSEA. This CDR3 has 13 amino acids. Here the CDR3 DNA reads TGCAGCGTTGGCCAGGGACTCGACTATGGCTACACCTTC. This translates into CSVGQGLDYGYTF.

V is TRBV18 and J is TRBJ2-6; tentative D call: TRBD1 (5 bases). Trimming took off 3 bases at V and 1 base at J, with 7 bases between the two ends. Germline loops: CDR1 KGHSH, CDR2 LQKENI. The CDR3 totals 15 residues. The CDR3 protein is CASSPDRSGANVLTF. CDR3 nucleotide sequence: TGTGCCAGCTCACCTGACAGATCTGGGGCCAACGTCCTGACTTTC.

For this clone: The same CDR3 also results from other DNA sequences found in this sample. The V call is TRBV6-1, the J call TRBJ1-3, with a possible D match to TRBD1 (5 bases). Germline V CDR1 and CDR2: MNHNS, SASEGT. V was trimmed by 0 bases and J by 0 bases, leaving 6 bases between them. The CDR3 runs to 15 residues. CDR3 sequence reads: CASSEAQGSGNTIYF. In nucleotides, the CDR3 is TGTGCCAGCAGTGAAGCCCAGGGCTCTGGAAACACCATATATTTT.

The chain joins TRBV27 to TRBJ1-5, with D possibly matching TRBD1 (6 bases). The ends were cut back, 5 bases at V and 2 bases at J, with 16 bases in the middle. Germline assignment: CDR1 MNHEY and CDR2 SMNVEV (reference sequence). This CDR3 region has 16 residues. The CDR3 protein is CASSPGQFMGNQPQHF. In DNA form, the CDR3 reads TGTGCCAGCAGTCCAGGACAGTTTATGGGCAATCAGCCCCAGCATTTT.

V gene TRBV30 combines with J gene TRBJ1-3; no reliable D call. Per germline, CDR1 GTSNPN and CDR2 SVGIG (reference sequence). Trimming took off 7 bases at V and 0 bases at J, with 13 bases between the two ends. There are 14 residues in the CDR3. The CDR3 loop is CALYSPVSGNTIYF. The CDR3 DNA sequence: TGTGCCTTATACTCCCCCGTCTCTGGAAACACCATATATTTT. Variable domain in full (rest from reference TRBV30 and TRBJ1-3): SQTIHQWPATLVQPVGSPLSLECTVEGTSNPNLYWYRQAAGRGLQLLFYSVGIGQISSEVPQNLSASRPQDRQFILSSKKLLLSDSGFYLCALYSPVSGNTIYFGEGSWLTVV.

V usage is TRBV28 and J usage is TRBJ1-5; possibly TRBD1 for D (6 bases). Trimming removed 6 bases at V and 2 bases at J, with 17 bases between. Per germline, CDR1 MDHEN and CDR2 SYDVKM. This CDR3 contains 16 residues. CDR3 protein: CASSPIQGDGNQPQHF. In DNA form, the CDR3 reads TGTGCCAGCAGCCCGATACAGGGTGATGGCAATCAGCCCCAGCATTTT.

Here the CDR3 reads CASSSLNSYNSPLHF. The CDR3 nucleotides are TGTGCCAGCAGCTCCTTGAACAGTTATAATTCACCCCTCCACTTT. The chain uses TRBV5-6 and TRBJ1-6; D gene unclear. Germline V gives CDR1 SGHDT, CDR2 YYEEEE. The CDR3 runs to 15 residues. V was cut by 3 bases and J by 4 bases, with 11 bases left in between.

CDR3 amino acids: CASSVASRPDEQFF. The CDR3 nucleotides are TGTGCCAGCAGCGTCGCTAGCCGTCCCGATGAGCAGTTCTTC. The chain has TRBV9 and TRBJ2-1; D is possibly TRBD2 (5 bases). With 2 bases removed from V and 8 bases from J, the gap between germline ends came to 14 bases. Germline values: CDR1 SGDLS, CDR2 YYNGEE. The CDR3 spans 14 residues.

This chain connects TRBV5-4 to TRBJ1-1, with TRBD1 matching 9 bases. CDR1 is SGHNT, CDR2 YYREEE, per germline (reference sequence). V was pared by 3 bases and J by 1 base, with 10 bases of the junction left unmatched. The CDR3 runs 17 residues. The DNA of the CDR3 is TGTGCCAGCAGCTACCCGACAGGGGGAGGATCGAACACTGAAGCTTTCTTT. As protein: CASSYPTGGGSNTEAFF.

The J gene is TRBJ1-2, the V gene TRBV9; TRBD1 is a possible D gene (5 bases). The length of the CDR3 is 14 residues. Germline CDR1 reads SGDLS; CDR2 reads YYNGEE. Trimming cost V 0 bases and J 2 bases, with 8 bases left between them. The CDR3 DNA follows: TGTGCCAGCAGCGTAGGGGACTTAAACTATGGCTACACCTTC. This translates into CASSVGDLNYGYTF.

The chain links TRBV7-9 to TRBJ1-2, with D unclear. Germline V lookup: CDR1 SEHNR, CDR2 FQNEAQ (reference sequence). There are 14 residues in the CDR3. With 8 bases removed from V and 3 bases from J, the gap between germline ends came to 16 bases. The CDR3 DNA reads TGTGCCAGCCGCCACCCAGGTGTCGACTATGGCTACACCTTC. Amino acids: CASRHPGVDYGYTF.

The V and J genes are TRBV2 and TRBJ1-5; D is unclear. Germline V gene lookup returns CDR1 SNHLY and CDR2 FYNNEI. Trimming left V 8 bases short and J 2 bases short, with 10 bases between. The CDR3 length is 13 residues. Written as DNA, the CDR3 is TGTGCCAGCGCGGCGCGGCGCAATCAGCCCCAGCATTTT. As protein: CASAARRNQPQHF.

Regarding this clone: Possible read error: a much larger clone is one base away. The CDR3 bases are TGTGCCAGCAGCCCACCGGGACAGGGATCCTACGAGCAGTACTTC. Translated: CASSPPGQGSYEQYF. This chain connects TRBV7-9 to TRBJ2-7; 9 nucleotides align to TRBD1. The ends lost 5 bases at V and 1 base at J; junction bases unmatched: 6. This CDR3 contains 15 residues. CDR1 and CDR2 from the germline V gene are SEHNR and FQNEAQ (reference sequence).

V usage is TRBV5-8 and J usage is TRBJ2-7, with 7 bases matching TRBD1. Looked up from germline, CDR1 is SGHTS and CDR2 is YDEGEE. The J segment lost 2 bases and the V segment lost 4 bases, leaving 6 bases of the junction unmatched. The CDR3 consists of 14 residues. CDR3 in amino acids: CASSRTGVTYEQYF. The CDR3 DNA reads TGTGCCAGCAGCCGGACAGGCGTTACCTACGAGCAGTACTTC.

This rearrangement joins TRBV5-4 to TRBJ1-2; TRBD1 matches at 8 bases. The ends lost 0 bases at V and 1 base at J; junction bases unmatched: 5. The CDR3 has 16 residues. Per germline, CDR1 SGHNT and CDR2 YYREEE (reference sequence). CDR3 amino acids: CASSLDRTGINYGYTF. The DNA for the CDR3 is TGTGCCAGCAGCTTGGACCGGACAGGGATTAACTATGGCTACACCTTC. The full variable domain, with the rest looked up from reference TRBV5-4 and TRBJ1-2, is ETGVTQSPTHLIKTRGQQVTLRCSSQSGHNTVSWYQQALGQGPQFIFQYYREEENGRGNFPPRFSGLQFPNYSSELNVNALELDDSALYLCASSLDRTGINYGYTFGSGTRLTVV.

The chain employs TRBV18 and TRBJ1-6; tentatively, D is TRBD1 (6 bases). V was shortened by 2 bases and J by 5 bases, with 13 bases between the two germline ends. Per germline, CDR1 KGHSH and CDR2 LQKENI. The length of the CDR3 is 16 residues. The DNA of the CDR3 is TGTGCCAGCTCACCAGACAGGCCCAATAATAATTCACCCCTCCACTTT. It specifies CASSPDRPNNNSPLHF.

The chain links TRBV3-1 (or the pseudogene TRBV3-2) to TRBJ2-7; perhaps TRBD1 as D (6 bases). Trimming removed 0 bases at V and 2 bases at J, with 14 bases between. The CDR3 contains 16 residues. Germline V gene data show CDR1 as LGHDT and CDR2 as YNNKEL (reference sequence). CDR3 region: CASSQDIVTGAYEQYF. The CDR3 region has the DNA TGTGCCAGCAGCCAAGATATCGTGACAGGCGCCTACGAGCAGTACTTC.

This clone occurred many times. The J gene is TRBJ2-2, the V gene TRBV19, with TRBD2 as a possible D gene (6 bases). V was shortened by 7 bases and J by 3 bases, with 15 bases between the two germline ends. Germline CDR1 is LNHDA and CDR2 is SQIVND (reference sequence). The CDR3 totals 15 residues. DNA of the CDR3: TGTGCCAGTATGTGGTCAGGGAGGTACACCGGGGAGCTGTTTTTT. Translation: CASMWSGRYTGELFF.

This rearrangement joins TRBV5-1 to TRBJ2-5; D might be TRBD2 (5 bases). Germline assignment: CDR1 SGHRS and CDR2 YFSETQ. Trimming took off 0 bases at V and 9 bases at J, with 21 bases between the two ends. The CDR3 is made up of 16 amino acids. This chain's CDR3 is CASSLAGVDGTSPQYF. The CDR3 coding sequence is TGCGCCAGCAGCTTGGCCGGGGTGGATGGTACTTCACCCCAGTACTTC.

The chain carries TRBV20-1 and TRBJ2-7, with TRBD2 identical over 14 bases. The trim removed 3 bases at V and 3 bases at J, leaving 10 bases unmatched. CDR1 DFQATT and CDR2 SNEGSKA come from the germline V gene (reference sequence). The CDR3 contains 17 residues. The CDR3: CSASGRLAGGMHYEQYF. Here the CDR3 DNA reads TGCAGTGCTAGTGGCCGACTAGCGGGAGGGATGCACTACGAGCAGTACTTC.

The rearrangement joins TRBV14 to TRBJ1-5, with D maybe TRBD1 (6 bases). Germline-derived CDR1 and CDR2 are SGHDN and FVKESK. The V gene lost 5 bases and the J gene lost 5 bases, with 10 bases spanning the gap. The CDR3 contains 13 residues. The CDR3 region has the DNA TGTGCCAGCAGCTTACAGGGTTATCAGCCCCAGCATTTT. This gives the protein CASSLQGYQPQHF.

The V gene is TRBV19, the J gene TRBJ1-5; tentatively, D is TRBD1 (6 bases). Trimming took 3 bases from V and 4 from J, leaving 10 bases between them. Germline V gene data show CDR1 as LNHDA and CDR2 as SQIVND (reference sequence). The CDR3 runs 14 residues. The CDR3 coding sequence is TGTGCCAGTAGTATGAGACAGGAAAATCAGCCCCAGCATTTT. Amino acids: CASSMRQENQPQHF. The full variable domain, rest sourced from reference TRBV19 and TRBJ1-5, is DGGITQSPKYLFRKEGQNVTLSCEQNLNHDAMYWYRQDPGQGLRLIYYSQIVNDFQKGDIAEGYSVSREKKESFPLTVTSAQKNPTAFYLCASSMRQENQPQHFGDGTRLSIL.

The gene calls are TRBV9 and TRBJ2-1; D might be TRBD1 (5 bases). CDR1 SGDLS and CDR2 YYNGEE come from the germline V gene. The V and J ends lost 3 bases and 0 bases respectively, with 16 bases between them. The CDR3 totals 17 residues. The chain's CDR3 is CASSARLARGSYNEQFF. The DNA of the CDR3 is TGTGCCAGCAGCGCCCGACTGGCAAGGGGCTCCTACAATGAGCAGTTCTTC.

This clone was seen a single time. This chain joins TRBV12-3 or TRBV12-4 and TRBJ1-1, with no clear D. Trimming pared 5 bases from V and 7 bases from J, leaving 8 bases between. The CDR3 loop spans 11 amino acids. CDR3 sequence (DNA): TGTGCCAGCAGTATTACTAGTGAAGCTTTCTTT. It encodes CASSITSEAFF.

V usage is TRBV7-9 and J usage is TRBJ1-2, with D perhaps TRBD1 (5 bases). Germline CDR1 SEHNR, CDR2 FQNEAQ (reference sequence). The V gene lost 1 base and the J gene lost 8 bases, with 23 bases spanning the gap. The length of the CDR3 is 17 residues. The chain's CDR3 is CASSLDLGMSRDEGYTF. The CDR3 bases are TGTGCCAGCAGCTTAGATTTGGGTATGTCCAGGGATGAGGGCTACACCTTC.

This chain joins TRBV7-3 and TRBJ2-1; the match to TRBD2 covers 11 bases. Germline CDR1 SGHTA, CDR2 FQGTGA. This CDR3 region has 15 residues. Losses at the gene ends were 1 base for V and 8 bases for J; bases not matched to a gene: 4. CDR3 sequence reads: CASSLIAGGPDEQFF. The CDR3 region has the DNA TGTGCCAGCAGCTTAATAGCGGGAGGGCCCGATGAGCAGTTCTTC.

This clone was detected once. This chain connects TRBV18 to TRBJ1-2; 12 positions agree with TRBD1. The CDR3 consists of 14 residues. Trimming at V came to 6 bases and at J to 6 bases, leaving 5 bases not matched to a gene. Germline lookup yields CDR1 KGHSH and CDR2 LQKENI. CDR3 nucleotide sequence: TGTGCCAGCTCCCCGGGGGACAGGGGGCATGGCTACACCTTC. Amino acid sequence: CASSPGDRGHGYTF.